These 5 T cell receptor beta chains were all obtained from the same sample, sequenced in a study of CD8 T cells in ankylosing spondylitis. No antigen is known for these receptors. TCRdb passed the 5' RACE reads through MiXCR, listing each CDR3 protein once. The sample consists of just under 550,000 distinct CDR3 sequences, over 9.5% of them appearing once. Study outcomes and limitations: Apparently characteristic of ankylosing spondylitis blood was a TCR beta motif (about 8 highly homologous variants).

Sequencing used blood, either unsorted or a sorted T cell fraction (not recorded which). The source is a male donor with ankylosing spondylitis.

The sample holds many counts of this clonotype. The junction differs from germline at one of its ends, possibly a read error. V gene TRBV5-1 combines with J gene TRBJ1-2; 8 bases line up with TRBD1. This CDR3 has 13 residues. The V gene's germline CDR1 is SGHRS and CDR2 YFSETQ. Written as DNA, the CDR3 is TGTGCCAGCAGCTTTGGACAGGGCGATGGCTACACCTTC. Encoded protein: CASSFGQGDGYTF. The variable domain in full, with the rest retrieved from reference TRBV5-1 and TRBJ1-2, is KAGVTQTPRYLIKTRGQQVTLSCSPISGHRSVSWYQQTPGQGLQFLFEYFSETQRNKGNFPGRFSGRQFSNSRSEMNVSTLELGDSALYLCASSFGQGDGYTFGSGTRLTVV.

This clonotype was counted a few times. This chain joins TRBV24-1 and TRBJ2-1; TRBD2 matches 8 bases. Germline CDR1 KGHDR, CDR2 SFDVKD. The CDR3 is made up of 16 amino acids. Germline trimming cut 3 bases from V and 0 bases from J; bases unmatched to any gene: 3. DNA of the CDR3: TGTGCCACCAGTGATCTTAGCGGGGTCTCCTACAATGAGCAGTTCTTC. Protein product: CATSDLSGVSYNEQFF.

This clonotype has only a few counts. The V call is TRBV7-2, the J call TRBJ2-3; perhaps TRBD1 as D (5 bases). Trimming stripped 1 base from V and 6 bases from J, with 11 bases between. The germline V gene encodes CDR1 SGHTA and CDR2 FQGNSA. This CDR3 has 14 amino acids. CDR3 DNA: TGTGCCAGCAGCTTAGATTCAGGGTTGGATACGCAGTATTTT. This sequence encodes CASSLDSGLDTQYF.

Only a few counts were recorded for this clonotype. The chain uses TRBV7-2 and TRBJ2-3; D gene ambiguous. The V end lost 5 bases, the J end lost 2 bases, and 5 bases lay between the germline ends. Germline CDR1 SGHTA, CDR2 FQGNSA. This CDR3 has 12 amino acids. The CDR3 sequence is CASSANTDTQYF. The CDR3 bases are TGTGCCAGCAGCGCAAACACAGATACGCAGTATTTT.

The chain couples TRBV9 to TRBJ2-2; TRBD1 aligns across 8 bases. After removal of 4 bases from V and 5 bases from J, the junction contained 10 bases not matched to a gene. Germline V gene data show CDR1 as SGDLS and CDR2 as YYNGEE. This CDR3 region has 16 residues. The CDR3 DNA sequence: TGTGCCAGCAGCCCCAGGGGGCCCCTAGAGACCGGGGAGCTGTTTTTT. Its translation: CASSPRGPLETGELFF.